The source of this TCR beta chain is a study of blood T cell repertoires in COVID-19 (TCRdb year 2020). Turning to the overall study: The collaborator samples originated in the United States, Italy and Spain and spanned the acute and convalescent phases of COVID-19. The prospective study material was composed of cDNA or gDNA derived from T cells, B-cell-depleted T cells, or PBMCs. Subjects who had been exposed to COVID-19, were actively infected with it, or had recovered from it provided the deeply sampled blood TCRbeta repertoires that made up the dataset. A freely available public database, intended as a resource for researchers studying the immune response to SARS-CoV-2, is where the repertoires were released. The samples were drawn from two sources: the first 160 participants of the ongoing ImmuneRACE study, and over 1,000 subjects contributed by 6 global collaborators. Sample metadata almost always included a de-identified subject ID, COVID-19 status, age in years and sex. Where available, HLA class I and class II types were taken from metadata supplied by the sample provider and were not determined by assay-based typing.

CDR1 and CDR2 are drawn from the germline V gene (reference sequence): GTSNPN, SVGIG. The cysteine opens and the phenylalanine closes a CDR3 of 14 amino acids. Only the CDR3 DNA stays, 42 bases, in frame from base 1. Deletion took 3 bases off V and 2 bases off J, with a span of 14 bases between the germline ends. TCRbeta CDR3 regions were amplified from genomic DNA using the immunoSEQ Assay, a bias-controlled multiplex PCR. As for the original processing: Within the assay, amplification of reference gene primers was used to estimate how many nucleated cells each sample contained. To quantify the absolute abundance of each unique TCRbeta CDR3 rearrangement, sequence reads were collapsed and filtered. For each sample, productive Simpson clonality was calculated as the square root of Simpson's diversity index over productive rearrangements. What TCRdb holds here is the immuneACCESS table cut down to in-frame rearrangements. Part of the clones is not present; checked against another copy, under half of the missing clones reflect an unresolved V gene, and the others are unexplained. V and J calls and clone size are copied from that table; D and trimming were computed from the DNA. The sample table records 300,000 or so clones; 85% to 90% of these occur just once. The ten most abundant clones make up 10% of the sample.

Participants in the prospective study were enrolled through a virtual design, were aged roughly 18 to 100 years, and lived in 24 United States geographic areas. To assign participants to cohorts, the prospective study relied on clinical history that participants themselves reported in a screening survey and a study questionnaire. Recovered participants in ImmuneRACE Cohort 3 were defined as having two consecutive negative NP/OP PCR tests, clearance from a healthcare professional, or resolution of symptoms. In the prospective study, mobile phlebotomists collected whole blood, serum and a nasopharyngeal or oropharyngeal swab from each participant. Over a roughly 2-month period, participants in the prospective study had the option of providing additional blood draws and questionnaires. Prospective study blood samples were shipped either frozen or at room temperature before DNA extraction. A remark on this clone: Its antigen is currently not known. No quality values exist for individual bases; no much larger clone is one base distant.

The full study reports these points: The amount of clinical and demographic metadata varied by source and participant and was provided uncurated.

The receptor was derived from a young woman who had recovered from COVID-19. The sequenced sample was PBMCs or T cells enriched from blood (not recorded which). The rearrangement joined TRBV30 to TRBJ2-7; TRBD1 is a possible D gene, resting on 6 matching bases. Read as DNA, the sequence is TGTGCCTGGAGAAGTCAGGGGAGTACCTACGAGCAGTACTTC. This encodes CAWRSQGSTYEQYF.